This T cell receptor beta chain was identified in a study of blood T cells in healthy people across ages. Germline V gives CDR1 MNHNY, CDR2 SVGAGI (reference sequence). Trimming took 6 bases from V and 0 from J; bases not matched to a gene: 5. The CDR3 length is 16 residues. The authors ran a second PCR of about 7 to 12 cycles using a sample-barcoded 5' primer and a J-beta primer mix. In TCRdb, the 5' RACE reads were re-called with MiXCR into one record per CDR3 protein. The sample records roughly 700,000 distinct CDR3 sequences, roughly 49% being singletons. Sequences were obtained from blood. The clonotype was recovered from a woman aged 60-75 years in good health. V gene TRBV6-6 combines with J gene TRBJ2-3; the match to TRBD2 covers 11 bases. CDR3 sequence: CASRISSGRSTDTQYF. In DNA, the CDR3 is TGTGCCAGCAGAATTTCTAGCGGGAGGAGCACAGATACGCAGTATTTT.